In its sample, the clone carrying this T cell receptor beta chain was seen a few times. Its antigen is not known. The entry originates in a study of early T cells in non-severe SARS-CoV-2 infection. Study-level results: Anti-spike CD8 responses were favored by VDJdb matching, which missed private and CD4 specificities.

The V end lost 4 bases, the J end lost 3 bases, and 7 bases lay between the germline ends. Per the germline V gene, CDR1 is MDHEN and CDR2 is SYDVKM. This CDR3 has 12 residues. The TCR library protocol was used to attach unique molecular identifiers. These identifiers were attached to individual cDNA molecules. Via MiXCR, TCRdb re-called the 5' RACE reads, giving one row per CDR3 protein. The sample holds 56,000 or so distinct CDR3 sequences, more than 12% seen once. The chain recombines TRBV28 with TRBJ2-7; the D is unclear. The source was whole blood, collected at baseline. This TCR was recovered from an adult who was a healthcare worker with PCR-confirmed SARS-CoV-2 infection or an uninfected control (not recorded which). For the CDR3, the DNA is TGTGCCAGCAGTTCCCCTTACTACGAGCAGTACTTC. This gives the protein CASSSPYYEQYF.